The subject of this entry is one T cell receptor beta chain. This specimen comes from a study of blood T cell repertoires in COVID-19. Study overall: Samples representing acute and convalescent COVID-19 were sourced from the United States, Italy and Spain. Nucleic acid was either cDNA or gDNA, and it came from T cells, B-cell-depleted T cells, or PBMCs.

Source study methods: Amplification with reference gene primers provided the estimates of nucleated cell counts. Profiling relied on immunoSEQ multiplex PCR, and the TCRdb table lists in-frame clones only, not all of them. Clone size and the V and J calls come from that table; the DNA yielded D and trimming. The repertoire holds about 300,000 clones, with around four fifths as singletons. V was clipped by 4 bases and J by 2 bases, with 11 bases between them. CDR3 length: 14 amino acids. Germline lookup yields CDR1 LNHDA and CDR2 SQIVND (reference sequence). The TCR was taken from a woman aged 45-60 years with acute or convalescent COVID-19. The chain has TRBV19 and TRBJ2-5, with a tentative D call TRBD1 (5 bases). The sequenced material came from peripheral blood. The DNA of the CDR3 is TGTGCCAGTAGTACCCTGACAGAGCAAGAGACCCAGTACTTC. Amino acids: CASSTLTEQETQYF.